This record concerns one TCR beta chain sequence. The target of this receptor is not known. One base away there is no much larger clone; base qualities are not given. The CDR3 regions of human TCRbeta chains were subjected to immunosequencing. The original pipeline was this. TCRs in the repertoires were matched against a reference library of SARS-CoV-2-specific TCRs that had been generated with the MIRA antigen-specificity platform. Breadth was defined as the fraction of unique TCRs that were SARS-CoV-2-associated, and depth was defined as the fraction of total T cells that were SARS-CoV-2-associated. Using the MIRA data, each spike-specific TCR was assigned both to the spike region to which the TCR was reactive and to a CD4 or CD8 class. Log10-transformed breadth and depth values were compared by one-way ANOVA with Sidak's multiple comparisons tests. TCRdb retrieved this table from immuneACCESS and kept in-frame rearrangements only. Not all clones are present; in checked studies, unresolved V genes account for under half, and no reason is known for the remainder. The V and J calls and clone size come from that table; D and trimming were worked out from the DNA. Here the sample has nearly 110,000 clones; around 90% occur a single time. The top ten constitute 5.5% to 8% of the sample.

Via the germline V gene, CDR1 is MNHEY and CDR2 SVGAGI. The CDR3 spans 15 residues, from the cysteine through the phenylalanine. The entry retains the CDR3 DNA only, 45 bases that are in frame from base 1. Trimming leaves V shorter by 5 bases and J shorter by 6 bases, with the junction holding 10 bases beyond the gene matches. This record belongs to a study of T cell responses to AZD1222 COVID-19 vaccine (dated by TCRdb to the early 2020s). Context from the whole study: Because spike-specific TCR depth and breadth did not differ between the two schedules, AZD1222 recipients who got a second dose at roughly 4 weeks were pooled with those who got a second dose at roughly 12 weeks. A total of 230 to 250 trial participants underwent TCR sequencing, of whom 207 received two doses of AZD1222 and about 25 received two doses of the MenACWY control vaccine. Trial participants were enrolled by age into 18-55, 56-69 and 70-plus year subgroups, with around 140, 26 and 57 TCR-sequenced participants respectively. The full study reports these points: Conclusions about previously exposed vaccinees were limited because only six AZD1222 recipients were SARS-CoV-2 seropositive at baseline. Most participants were white British and females outnumbered males, and the authors suggested that clonal diversity may have been underestimated. The whole spike protein was spanned by vaccine-associated CD4 TCRs, and dominant responses were seen in regions 160-218 and 743-854. Nearly half of unique spike-specific TCRs reportedly recognized epitopes outside regions mutated in the B.1.351 and B.1.1.7 variants. The 56-69-year group was small, and its depth increase did not reach significance, likely because of low power. After two AZD1222 doses, both the breadth and the depth of spike-specific TCRs were significantly higher than at day 0 and than in MenACWY recipients. Because no day 14 peak-response samples were available, the repertoires could be characterized only after the peak T cell response.

The sample's time point label, in plain terms: baseline before first vaccination. Samples from vaccinated people were obtained from the UK trials COV001 and COV002, which included a single-blind randomized controlled phase 2/3 trial of AZD1222 (ChAdOx1 nCoV-19) in healthy adults. For TCRbeta chain sequencing, PBMC samples were collected from trial participants at day 0 and at day 28 after the second dose. This chain is built from TRBV6-5 and TRBJ1-1; the central 9 bases match TRBD1. This clonotype originated in an adult in good health. The source material was peripheral blood, sampled on day 0 of AZD1222 vaccination. The CDR3 reads CASSPPVTGGSEAFF. In nucleotides, the sequence is TGTGCCAGCAGTCCCCCCGTGACAGGGGGATCTGAAGCTTTCTTT.